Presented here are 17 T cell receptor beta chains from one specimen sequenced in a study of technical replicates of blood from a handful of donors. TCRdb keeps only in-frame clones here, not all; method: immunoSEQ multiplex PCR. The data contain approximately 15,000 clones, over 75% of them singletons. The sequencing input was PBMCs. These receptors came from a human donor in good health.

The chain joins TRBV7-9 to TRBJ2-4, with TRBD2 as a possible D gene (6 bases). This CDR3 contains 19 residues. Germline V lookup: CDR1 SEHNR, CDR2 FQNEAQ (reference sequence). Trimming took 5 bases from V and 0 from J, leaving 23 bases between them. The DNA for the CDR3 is TGTGCCAGCAGCGGGGGAGGCCGGACTTCCCTTCTAGCCAAAAACATTCAGTACTTC. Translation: CASSGGGRTSLLAKNIQYF.

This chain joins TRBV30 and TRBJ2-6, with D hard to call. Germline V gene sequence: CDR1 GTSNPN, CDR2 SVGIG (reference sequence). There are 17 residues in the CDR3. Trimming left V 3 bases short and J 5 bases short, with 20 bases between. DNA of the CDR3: TGTGCCTGGAGCTTGGTGCGTTATAAAAGTCGGGCCAACGTCCTGACTTTC. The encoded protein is CAWSLVRYKSRANVLTF.

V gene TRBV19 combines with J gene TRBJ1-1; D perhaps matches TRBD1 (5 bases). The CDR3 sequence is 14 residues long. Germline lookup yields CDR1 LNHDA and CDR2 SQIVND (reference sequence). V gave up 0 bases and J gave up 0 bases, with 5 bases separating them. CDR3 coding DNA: TGTGCCAGTAGTATAGACAGGGTGAACACTGAAGCTTTCTTT. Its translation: CASSIDRVNTEAFF. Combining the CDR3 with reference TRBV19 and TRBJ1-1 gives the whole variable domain DGGITQSPKYLFRKEGQNVTLSCEQNLNHDAMYWYRQDPGQGLRLIYYSQIVNDFQKGDIAEGYSVSREKKESFPLTVTSAQKNPTAFYLCASSIDRVNTEAFFGQGTRLTVV.

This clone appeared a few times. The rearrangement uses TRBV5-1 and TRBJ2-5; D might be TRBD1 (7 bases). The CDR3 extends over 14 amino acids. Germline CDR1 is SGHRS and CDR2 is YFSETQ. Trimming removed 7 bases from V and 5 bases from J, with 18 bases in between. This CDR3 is CASGQEGTMETQYF. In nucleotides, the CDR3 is TGCGCCAGCGGACAGGAGGGGACCATGGAGACCCAGTACTTC.

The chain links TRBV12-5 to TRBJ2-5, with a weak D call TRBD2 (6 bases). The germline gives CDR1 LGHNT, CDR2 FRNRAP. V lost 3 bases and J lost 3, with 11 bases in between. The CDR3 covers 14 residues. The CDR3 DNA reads TGTGCTAGTGGTTTTGTGGACTACAAAGAGACCCAGTACTTC. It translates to CASGFVDYKETQYF.

The CDR3 DNA reads as TGTGCCAGCAGTTTAACAGGGGGCTATGGCTACACCTTC. Translating gives CASSLTGGYGYTF. The chain employs TRBV27 and TRBJ1-2, with TRBD1 identical over 8 bases. This CDR3 spans 13 amino acids. V lost 2 bases, J lost 4 bases, and 0 bases stayed unmatched. Germline V gene lookup returns CDR1 MNHEY and CDR2 SMNVEV (reference sequence).

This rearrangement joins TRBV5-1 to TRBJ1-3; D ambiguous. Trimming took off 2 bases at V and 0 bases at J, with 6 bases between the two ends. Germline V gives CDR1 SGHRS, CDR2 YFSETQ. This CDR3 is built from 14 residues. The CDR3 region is CASSFTFSGNTIYF. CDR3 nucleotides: TGCGCCAGCAGCTTTACATTCTCTGGAAACACCATATATTTT.

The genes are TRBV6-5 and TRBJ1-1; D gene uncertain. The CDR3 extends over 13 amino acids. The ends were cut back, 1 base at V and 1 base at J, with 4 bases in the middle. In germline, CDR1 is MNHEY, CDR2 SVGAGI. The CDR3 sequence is CASSYWANTEAFF. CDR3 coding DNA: TGTGCCAGCAGTTACTGGGCGAACACTGAAGCTTTCTTT.

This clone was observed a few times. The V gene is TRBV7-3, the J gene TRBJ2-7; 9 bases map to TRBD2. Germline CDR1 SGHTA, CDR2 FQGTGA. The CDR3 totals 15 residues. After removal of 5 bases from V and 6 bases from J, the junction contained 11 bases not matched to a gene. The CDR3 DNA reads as TGTGCCAGCAGCCCCGGCGTAGCGGGAGTCGGCGAGCAGTACTTC. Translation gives CASSPGVAGVGEQYF. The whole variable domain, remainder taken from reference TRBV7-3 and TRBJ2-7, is GAGVSQTPSNKVTEKGKYVELRCDPISGHTALYWYRQSLGQGPEFLIYFQGTGAADDSGLPNDRFFAVRPEGSVSTLKIQRTERGDSAVYLCASSPGVAGVGEQYFGPGTRLTVT.

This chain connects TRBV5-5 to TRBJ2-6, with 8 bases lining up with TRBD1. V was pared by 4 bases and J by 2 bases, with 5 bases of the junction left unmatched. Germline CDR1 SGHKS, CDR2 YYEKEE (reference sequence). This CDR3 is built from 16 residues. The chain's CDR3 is CASSQQGVAGANVLTF. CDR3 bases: TGTGCCAGCAGCCAACAGGGGGTAGCTGGGGCCAACGTCCTGACTTTC.

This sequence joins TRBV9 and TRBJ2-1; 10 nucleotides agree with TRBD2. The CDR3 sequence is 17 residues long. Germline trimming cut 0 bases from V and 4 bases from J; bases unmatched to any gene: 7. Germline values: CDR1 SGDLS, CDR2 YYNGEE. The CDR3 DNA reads TGTGCCAGCAGCGTAGTTGATCTAGCGGGAGTTTACAATGAGCAGTTCTTC. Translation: CASSVVDLAGVYNEQFF.

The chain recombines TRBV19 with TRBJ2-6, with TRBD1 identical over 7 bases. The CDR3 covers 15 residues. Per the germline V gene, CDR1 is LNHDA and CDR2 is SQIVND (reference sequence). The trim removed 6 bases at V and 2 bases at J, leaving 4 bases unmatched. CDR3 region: CASRTGSTGANVLTF. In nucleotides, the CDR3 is TGTGCCAGTAGGACAGGGTCGACTGGGGCCAACGTCCTGACTTTC.

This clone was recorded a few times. CDR3 DNA: TGTGCCAGCAGTTACTGGCAGAACACTGAAGCTTTCTTT. The encoded protein is CASSYWQNTEAFF. The chain carries TRBV6-5 and TRBJ1-1; D call uncertain. Trimming pared 1 base from V and 1 base from J, leaving 4 bases between. There are 13 residues in the CDR3. CDR1 MNHEY and CDR2 SVGAGI come from the germline V gene.

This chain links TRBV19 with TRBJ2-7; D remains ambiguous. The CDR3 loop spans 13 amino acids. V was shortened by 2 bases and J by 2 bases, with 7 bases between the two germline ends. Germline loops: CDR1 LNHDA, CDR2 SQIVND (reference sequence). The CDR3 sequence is CASSISVTYEQYF. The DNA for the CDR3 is TGTGCCAGTAGTATAAGCGTAACCTACGAGCAGTACTTC.

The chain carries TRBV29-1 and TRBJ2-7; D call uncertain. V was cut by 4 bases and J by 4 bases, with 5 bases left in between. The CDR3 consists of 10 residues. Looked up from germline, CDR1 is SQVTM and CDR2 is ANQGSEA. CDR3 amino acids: CSVGEYEQYF. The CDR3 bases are TGCAGCGTTGGCGAATACGAGCAGTACTTC.

For the CDR3, the DNA is TGTGCCAGCAGCTTCAGGCAGGGAGGTACGCAGTATTTT. Amino acid sequence: CASSFRQGGTQYF. This rearrangement joins TRBV11-3 to TRBJ2-3; maybe TRBD2 (6 bases). This CDR3 is 13 amino acids long. V lost 3 bases and J lost 8, with 12 bases in between. CDR1 SGHNT and CDR2 YENEEA come from the germline V gene.

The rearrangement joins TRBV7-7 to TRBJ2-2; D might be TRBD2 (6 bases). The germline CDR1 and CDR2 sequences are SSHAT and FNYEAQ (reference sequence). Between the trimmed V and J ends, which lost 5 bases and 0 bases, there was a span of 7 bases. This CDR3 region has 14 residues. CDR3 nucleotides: TGTGCCAGCAGCCAGCGGGCGAACACCGGGGAGCTGTTTTTT. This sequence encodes CASSQRANTGELFF.